This T cell receptor (beta chain) stems from a study of human T cells and chemical hapten exposure. General observations from the study: TCRs above 1 in 1000 frequency did not change with DPC sensitization.

Points on this clonotype: Antigen: not known.

The CDR3 length is 12 residues. Trimming took off 6 bases at V and 3 bases at J, with 9 bases between the two ends. Per germline, CDR1 MDHEN and CDR2 SYDVKM. The library tagged each cDNA molecule with unique molecular identifiers. TCRdb reprocessed the RACE reads with MiXCR, giving one entry per CDR3 protein. The table lists approximately 400,000 distinct CDR3 sequences, 4.5% to 5.5% of them singletons, with 2.6% in the top ten. Specified time point: pre-sensitization, week 0. Treatment here: therapeutic diphenylcyclopropenone sensitization with weekly scalp DPC. Blood collection took place prior to placing each patch test.

The TCR was taken from a woman in her 50s with alopecia areata. Some clones in this sample may be carry-over from other donors' samples. The rearrangement joins TRBV28 to TRBJ2-7, with a tentative D call TRBD1 (6 bases). The specimen was whole blood, collected in connection with sensitization to the hapten diphenylcyclopropenone (DPC). The CDR3 protein is CASRGQIYEQYF. The CDR3 DNA reads as TGTGCCAGCAGAGGACAGATCTACGAGCAGTACTTC. The entire variable domain, with the rest obtained from reference TRBV28 and TRBJ2-7, is as follows: DVKVTQSSRYLVKRTGEKVFLECVQDMDHENMFWYRQDPGLGLRLIYFSYDVKMKEKGDIPEGYSVSREKKERFSLILESASTNQTSMYLCASRGQIYEQYFGPGTRLTVT.